A selection of T cell receptor beta chains follows, all from one sample in a study of glioma-infiltrating T cells after dendritic cell vaccination. Here immunoSEQ multiplex PCR was the method, and the copy in TCRdb shows in-frame clones only, minus some. The sample includes over 80,000 clones, roughly 89% of them seen just once. Sequenced material: blood, taken before dendritic cell vaccination. These receptor sequences come from a human donor with glioblastoma. Both conserved end residues are part of each CDR3. Each record gives: J gene, D gene, clone size, V gene, CDR3 DNA, CDR3 protein. D genes are given only for firm matches. Where a row states a size, it is once, few, many or the class of an expanded clone; other rows omit it.

TRBJ1-5 . . TRBV5-1 TGCGCCAGCAGCAGAACAGGGAATCAGCCCCAGCATTTT CASSRTGNQPQHF
TRBJ1-2 . . TRBV5-8 TGTGCCAGCAGCCAAAACAGGGTGGGCAATACCTTC CASSQNRVGNTF
TRBJ1-2 . . TRBV9 TGTGCCAGCAGCCCTCGGGAGAACTATGGCTACACCTTC CASSPRENYGYTF
TRBJ2-1 TRBD2 . TRBV11-3 TGTGCCAGCAGCTTCCGCGGGGGGAGCTCCTACAATGAGCAGTTCTTC CASSFRGGSSYNEQFF
TRBJ1-3 . once TRBV7-9 TGTGCCAGCAGGGATCTGACAGAAATTGGAAACACCATATATTTT CASRDLTEIGNTIYF
TRBJ1-5 . . TRBV19 TGTGCCAGTAGTACGGTTGGCGGTAGCAATCAGCCCCAGCATTTT CASSTVGGSNQPQHF
TRBJ2-7 TRBD2 . TRBV18 TGTGCCAGCTCACCATATAGCGGGAAGTTCGACGAGCAGTACTTC CASSPYSGKFDEQYF
TRBJ2-5 . . TRBV13 TGTGCCAGCAGCTTAAATCTCGGACAGTTCCAAGAGACCCAGTACTTC CASSLNLGQFQETQYF
TRBJ2-3 TRBD1 few TRBV28 TGTGCCAGCAGGCCAGGGGGCAGGGGCACAGATACGCAGTATTTT CASRPGGRGTDTQYF
TRBJ1-5 TRBD1 . TRBV6-1 TGTGCCAGCAGTGAACGGGACAGGGCTCAGCCCCAGCATTTT CASSERDRAQPQHF
TRBJ1-1 . . TRBV14 TGTGCCAGCAGCCAATCCAGACAGCCTAACACTGAAGCTTTCTTT CASSQSRQPNTEAFF
TRBJ2-2 . . TRBV18 TGTGCCAGCTCACCCCCCGCAGGACAGATACACACCGGGGAGCTGTTTTTT CASSPPAGQIHTGELFF
TRBJ1-2 TRBD1 . TRBV5-1 TGCGCCAGCAGCCCGGGACAGATGGGCTACACCTTC CASSPGQMGYTF
TRBJ1-1 . . TRBV18 TGTGCCAGCTCACCCGTCGACACCCCGAACACTGAAGCTTTCTTT CASSPVDTPNTEAFF
TRBJ1-3 . . TRBV9 TGTGCCAGCAGCCCAACGACACAGACCTCTGGAAACACCATATATTTT CASSPTTQTSGNTIYF
TRBJ2-3 . . TRBV6-5 TGTGCCAGCAGTTACTCTCTCGTCACAGATACGCAGTATTTT CASSYSLVTDTQYF
TRBJ1-3 TRBD1 once TRBV28 TGTGCCAGCAGTTCGACAGGGACCTCTGGAAACACCATATATTTT CASSSTGTSGNTIYF
TRBJ1-2 . . TRBV10-2 TGCGCCAGCAGGAATCCCGGGACAAATGGCTACACCTTC CASRNPGTNGYTF
TRBJ1-1 . once TRBV16 TGTGCCAGCAGCCAATCGTCGGAGGGTTGGGCTTTCTTT CASSQSSEGWAFF
TRBJ2-1 . . TRBV27 TGTGCCAGCAGTTCCGGGGACGGGACTTACAATGAGCAGTTCTTC CASSSGDGTYNEQFF
TRBJ2-5 . . TRBV5-4 TGTGCCAGCAGCTTGGACAGATACCAAGAGACCCAGTACTTC CASSLDRYQETQYF
TRBJ2-2 . . TRBV7-2 TGTGCCAGCAGCCCGGGCGGGACTCCTCCATCGAACACCGGGGAGCTGTTTTTT CASSPGGTPPSNTGELFF
TRBJ2-3 TRBD1 . TRBV7-3 TGTGCCAGCAGCCCCGACATAGCGAGACAGGGCAAGGGTACGCAGTATTTT CASSPDIARQGKGTQYF
TRBJ2-7 . . TRBV6-5 TGTGCCAGCAGTTCTTTCCTTAGAGGGATCTCCTACGAGCAGTACTTC CASSSFLRGISYEQYF
TRBJ2-5 TRBD1 once TRBV5-1 TGCGCCAGCAGCCCTGACAGGGGCCAAGAGACCCAGTACTTC CASSPDRGQETQYF
TRBJ1-6 TRBD1 . TRBV5-1 TGCGCCAGCAGCTTGGCGGGACAGGGTAATTCACCCCTCCACTTT CASSLAGQGNSPLHF
TRBJ1-3 . few TRBV13 TGTGCCAGCAGCTCCTATCCCCCCGTAGACACCATATATTTT CASSSYPPVDTIYF
TRBJ1-5 TRBD1 few TRBV19 TGTGCCAGTAGTATAGATGGGACAGGGCTCCATAGCAATCAGCCCCAGCATTTT CASSIDGTGLHSNQPQHF
TRBJ2-1 . few TRBV11-2 TGTGCCAGCTCTTCAGGGGCGGACCCCTGGAATGAGCAGTTCTTC CASSSGADPWNEQFF
TRBJ2-2 . . TRBV7-2 TGTGCCAGCAGCTTCTGGACAGTGAACACCGGGGAGCTGTTTTTT CASSFWTVNTGELFF
TRBJ1-5 . . TRBV2 TGTGCCAGCGGAGACTGGGATCAGCCCCAGCATTTT CASGDWDQPQHF
TRBJ2-7 TRBD1 . TRBV6-5 TGTGCCAGCAGATTAACAGGGGCGCTATGGGAGCAGTACTTC CASRLTGALWEQYF
TRBJ2-5 . . TRBV30 TGTGCCTGGAGCTTGGTAGGGGCAGGGATGTACTTC CAWSLVGAGMYF
TRBJ1-6 TRBD1 . TRBV7-3 TGTGCCAGCAGCTTAACCGGGACAGCGAGGCATTCACCCCTCCACTTT CASSLTGTARHSPLHF
TRBJ2-3 TRBD2 . TRBV5-1 TGCGCCAGCAGCGGGGCTACTAGCGGGGAGAGGGATACGCAGTATTTT CASSGATSGERDTQYF
TRBJ1-2 . . TRBV7-9 TGTGCCAGCAGCTTAAATGGGGCGAACTATGGCTACACCTTC CASSLNGANYGYTF